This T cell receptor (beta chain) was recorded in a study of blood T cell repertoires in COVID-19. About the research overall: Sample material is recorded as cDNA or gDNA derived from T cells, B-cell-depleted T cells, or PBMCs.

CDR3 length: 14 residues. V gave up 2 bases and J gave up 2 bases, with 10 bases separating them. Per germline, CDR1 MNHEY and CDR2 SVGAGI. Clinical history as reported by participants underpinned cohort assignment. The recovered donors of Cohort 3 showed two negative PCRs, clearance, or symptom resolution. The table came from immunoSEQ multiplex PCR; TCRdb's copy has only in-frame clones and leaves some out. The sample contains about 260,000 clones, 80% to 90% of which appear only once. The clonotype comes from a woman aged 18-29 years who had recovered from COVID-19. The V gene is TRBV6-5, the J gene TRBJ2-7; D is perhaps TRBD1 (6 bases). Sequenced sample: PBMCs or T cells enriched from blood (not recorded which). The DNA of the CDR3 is TGTGCCAGCAGTTACCGGGCAGGGGCCTACGAGCAGTACTTC. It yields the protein CASSYRAGAYEQYF.